A single sample gave rise to the 22 T cell receptor beta chains below, sequenced in a study of tumour-infiltrating T cells in Burkitt lymphoma. Data came from immunoSEQ multiplex PCR; TCRdb stores just in-frame clones and leaves some out. This sample yields a few thousand clones, of which 15% to 20% are seen a single time; roughly 15% belongs to the top ten. Specimen: tumor tissue. Source of these receptors: a human donor with diffuse large B-cell lymphoma. Some clones in this sample may be carry-over from other donors' samples.

The V call is TRBV5-1, the J call TRBJ1-4; D remains unclear. V was trimmed by 0 bases and J by 2 bases, leaving 11 bases between them. Germline V gene lookup returns CDR1 SGHRS and CDR2 YFSETQ. The CDR3 runs to 16 residues. The CDR3 nucleotides are TGCGCCAGCAGCTTGGGGTCGGCGGGGACTAATGAAAAACTGTTTTTT. Translated: CASSLGSAGTNEKLFF. Full variable domain (remainder filled in from reference TRBV5-1 and TRBJ1-4): KAGVTQTPRYLIKTRGQQVTLSCSPISGHRSVSWYQQTPGQGLQFLFEYFSETQRNKGNFPGRFSGRQFSNSRSEMNVSTLELGDSALYLCASSLGSAGTNEKLFFGSGTQLSVL.

This clone came up a few times. The chain is built from TRBV10-3 and TRBJ2-7, with D unclear. V was pared by 3 bases and J by 2 bases, with 5 bases between. Germline values: CDR1 ENHRY, CDR2 SYGVKD. CDR3 size: 12 residues. CDR3 in DNA: TGTGCCATCAGTGATGCGGCCTACGAGCAGTACTTC. Its protein is CAISDAAYEQYF.

Relative to its sample, this clone is large. The rearrangement links TRBV7-8 to TRBJ2-7; TRBD2 matches 8 bases. V lost 4 bases and J lost 6; bases outside the gene matches: 8. Germline V gene sequence: CDR1 SGHVS, CDR2 FQNEAQ. The CDR3 consists of 14 residues. The CDR3 is CASSSFSGGLEQYF. CDR3 DNA sequence: TGTGCCAGCAGCTCTTTCTCGGGAGGGCTCGAGCAGTACTTC.

The chain has TRBV28 and TRBJ1-5; D not resolved. The CDR3 has 11 amino acids. V lost 8 bases, J lost 9 bases, and 11 bases lay in between. The germline CDR1 and CDR2 sequences are MDHEN and SYDVKM. The CDR3 nucleotides read TGTGCCAGCGGGCCCACCTGGCCCCAGCATTTT. This gives the protein CASGPTWPQHF.

This clone was detected only a few times. The chain joins TRBV27 to TRBJ1-5; the D is unclear. CDR1 and CDR2 from the germline V gene are MNHEY and SMNVEV (reference sequence). This CDR3 is 15 amino acids long. The germline V and J ends were trimmed by 3 bases and 2 bases, with 11 bases remaining between them. The chain's CDR3 is CASSFRWTGNQPQHF. The CDR3 DNA reads TGTGCCAGCAGTTTTAGGTGGACGGGCAATCAGCCCCAGCATTTT.

This clone was seen only a few times. The V call is TRBV30, the J call TRBJ1-1; perhaps TRBD1 as D (5 bases). V was cut by 1 base and J by 3 bases, with 39 bases left in between. CDR3 length: 23 amino acids. CDR1 and CDR2 from the germline V gene are GTSNPN and SVGIG (reference sequence). CDR3 sequence (DNA): TGTGCCTGGAGTGACCTTCAGCACGGTCTTAAATCGGGGGTCAAGGGCTGGGACACTGAAGCTTTCTTT. It specifies CAWSDLQHGLKSGVKGWDTEAFF.

This sequence joins TRBV2 and TRBJ1-6; no clear D. Trimming cost V 4 bases and J 7 bases, with 11 bases left between them. The CDR3 extends over 14 amino acids. Per germline, CDR1 SNHLY and CDR2 FYNNEI. CDR3 sequence (DNA): TGTGCCAGCAGTGTGGCCGGGAAAAATTCACCCCTCCACTTT. The encoded protein is CASSVAGKNSPLHF.

The table lists this clone with a few counts. CDR3 protein: CASSPSQGQVTTGELFF. The DNA for the CDR3 is TGTGCCAGCAGCCCCAGCCAAGGACAGGTCACCACCGGGGAGCTGTTTTTT. The chain recombines TRBV11-3 with TRBJ2-2, with 7 positions matching TRBD1. CDR1 is SGHNT and CDR2 is YENEEA in the germline V gene. The CDR3 loop spans 17 amino acids. V lost 5 bases and J lost 4; bases outside the gene matches: 13.

This clone came up a few times. V is TRBV6-4 and J is TRBJ1-6, with TRBD1 as a possible D gene (6 bases). This CDR3 contains 15 residues. Germline V gene lookup returns CDR1 MRHNA and CDR2 SNTAGT. The germline V and J ends were trimmed by 3 bases and 7 bases, with 13 bases remaining between them. The CDR3 protein is CASSEVGTINSPLHF. As DNA, the CDR3 is TGTGCCAGCAGTGAGGTCGGGACAATAAATTCACCCCTCCACTTT.

The chain uses TRBV11-2 and TRBJ1-2, with unresolved D. The CDR3 extends over 15 amino acids. Germline values: CDR1 SGHAT, CDR2 FQNNGV. V was clipped by 5 bases and J by 7 bases, with 20 bases between them. The CDR3 sequence is CASSQSFGKRSGYTF. CDR3 DNA sequence: TGTGCCAGCAGCCAATCCTTCGGGAAACGGTCTGGCTACACCTTC.

The chain carries TRBV4-1 and TRBJ1-3; D might be TRBD1 (5 bases). The V and J ends lost 3 bases and 1 base respectively, with 25 bases between them. The CDR3 has 20 amino acids. Germline CDR1 MGHRA, CDR2 YSYEKL. For the CDR3, the DNA is TGCGCCAGCAGCCAGTTTTACGGGGCAAGGACGCCTCGGTCTGGAAACACCATATATTTT. Amino acid sequence: CASSQFYGARTPRSGNTIYF.

This clone appeared a few times. The genes are TRBV11-2 and TRBJ2-7; D unclear. V gave up 1 base and J gave up 0 bases, with 7 bases separating them. The CDR3 spans 14 residues. CDR1 is SGHAT and CDR2 is FQNNGV in the germline V gene. The DNA for the CDR3 is TGTGCCAGCAGCTTAGTTGGGCGCTCCTACGAGCAGTACTTC. It translates to CASSLVGRSYEQYF.

The J gene is TRBJ1-5, the V gene TRBV7-5; the table names TRBD1, a call not compared with the DNA. TRBV7-5 is noted as a pseudogene. The CDR3 sequence is 15 residues long. The CDR3 loop reads CARSSLQGMGQPQHF. CDR3 in DNA: TGTGCCAGAAGCTCCTTACAGGGAATGGGTCAGCCCCAGCATTTT.

This clone was counted between two and nine times. The rearrangement links TRBV6-5 to TRBJ2-1; TRBD1 or TRBD2 may be the D gene (5 bases each). V was shortened by 2 bases and J by 7 bases, with 12 bases between the two germline ends. CDR3 length: 14 amino acids. The germline gives CDR1 MNHEY, CDR2 SVGAGI. The CDR3 region has the DNA TGTGCCAGCAGTTACGGTGGGGGAGTGAATGAGCAGTTCTTC. Translating gives CASSYGGGVNEQFF.

V gene TRBV2 combines with J gene TRBJ2-6, with D tentatively TRBD2 (5 bases). V was clipped by 7 bases and J by 0 bases, with 13 bases between them. Germline-derived CDR1 and CDR2 are SNHLY and FYNNEI. The CDR3 is made up of 16 amino acids. The CDR3 spells CASIVDEGSGANVLTF. The CDR3 DNA follows: TGTGCCAGCATTGTCGACGAGGGCTCTGGGGCCAACGTCCTGACTTTC.

This clone has just a few counts. This chain connects TRBV19 to TRBJ1-4, with 10 bases lining up with TRBD1. The CDR3 sequence is 15 residues long. Germline values: CDR1 LNHDA, CDR2 SQIVND (reference sequence). V lost 6 bases, J lost 5 bases, and 6 bases stayed unmatched. The CDR3 region has the DNA TGTGCCAGTAGGCGCCGGGACAGGGGAAATGAAAAACTGTTTTTT. It translates to CASRRRDRGNEKLFF.

Notes on this clone: Just one base apart from a much larger clone, this may be a read error. This chain links TRBV6-5 with TRBJ2-1; 9 positions agree with TRBD2. The CDR3 is 12 residues long. The V gene's germline CDR1 is MNHEY and CDR2 SVGAGI. The trim removed 10 bases at V and 9 bases at J, leaving 7 bases unmatched. The CDR3 loop reads CANSPTSGEQFF. The DNA for the CDR3 is TGTGCCAACAGCCCGACTAGCGGTGAGCAGTTCTTC.

This clone showed up just a few times. V usage is TRBV28 and J usage is TRBJ2-7; D unclear. Trimming shortened V by 4 bases and J by 4 bases, and 5 bases separated the two germline ends. Germline CDR1 and CDR2: MDHEN and SYDVKM. The CDR3 is made up of 11 amino acids. CDR3 residues: CASSSDYEQYF. Here the CDR3 DNA reads TGTGCCAGCAGTTCAGATTACGAGCAGTACTTC. Drawing the rest from reference TRBV28 and TRBJ2-7, the complete variable domain is DVKVTQSSRYLVKRTGEKVFLECVQDMDHENMFWYRQDPGLGLRLIYFSYDVKMKEKGDIPEGYSVSREKKERFSLILESASTNQTSMYLCASSSDYEQYFGPGTRLTVT.

The chain has TRBV30 and TRBJ2-1; 9 nucleotides align to TRBD2. Trimming removed 5 bases from V and 2 bases from J; junction bases left unmatched: 13. Germline V CDR1 and CDR2: GTSNPN, SVGIG (reference sequence). The CDR3 runs 17 residues. DNA of the CDR3: TGTGCCTGGGGTACTCGTGGGACTAGCAGAGCCTACAATGAGCAGTTCTTC. Residues: CAWGTRGTSRAYNEQFF.

The V call is TRBV30, the J call TRBJ2-5; D not certain. V was pared by 2 bases and J by 7 bases, with 17 bases between. This CDR3 spans 14 amino acids. Germline-derived CDR1 and CDR2 are GTSNPN and SVGIG (reference sequence). The CDR3 DNA follows: TGTGCCTGGAGTTGGGCCCTTTCGGTTGGGACCCAGTACTTC. It translates to CAWSWALSVGTQYF.

With respect to this clone: The germline gene is not matched at one end of the junction; a read error may be the cause. Other DNA sequences in this sample translate to the same CDR3. The J gene is TRBJ2-7, the V gene TRBV7-8, with D tentatively TRBD1 or TRBD2 (5 bases each). CDR1 is SGHVS and CDR2 is FQNEAQ in the germline V gene. The CDR3 spans 16 residues. Here the CDR3 reads CASSLASGPLFYEQYF. In nucleotides, the CDR3 is TGTGCCAGCAGTTTAGCGTCAGGGCCCCTTTTTTACGAGCAGTACTTC.

This clone is labeled as medium-sized. V is TRBV11-2 and J is TRBJ1-1; maybe TRBD1 (6 bases). Trimming pared 1 base from V and 3 bases from J, leaving 9 bases between. The CDR3 totals 14 residues. Germline V gene lookup returns CDR1 SGHAT and CDR2 FQNNGV. CDR3 coding DNA: TGTGCCAGCAGCTTAGTCGGGGGCTACACTGAAGCTTTCTTT. Translation: CASSLVGGYTEAFF.